The 22 T cell receptor beta chains below come from one sample, sequenced in a study of T-cell memory formation after mild COVID-19 (dated by TCRdb to the early 2020s). Receptors were amplified or captured by 5' RACE. The reads were generated on an Illumina NovaSeq 6000. Through fastp at Q25 and MiXCR, TCRdb rebuilt clones from the public reads, retaining in-frame beta chains. CDR3 protein sequences are deduplicated, and each keeps its most common genes and DNA. Counted in this sample were 150,000 or so distinct CDR3 sequences; more than 14% of them appeared once. The top ten clones comprise less than 15% of the sample. The specimen sequenced was PBMCs or a T cell subset sorted from them (not recorded which). The origin of the receptors is an adult woman who had mild COVID-19 (a few samples of this study predate the infection). The sample titles of this study are shuffled in the database, so cell type and time point are left out; the donor was told from shared clones.

This clonotype has at least ten counts. This chain links TRBV20-1 with TRBJ2-7, with D hard to call. Germline V gene data show CDR1 as DFQATT and CDR2 as SNEGSKA (reference sequence). V was trimmed by 3 bases and J by 0 bases, leaving 6 bases between them. CDR3 length: 12 residues. This CDR3 reads CSASDGSYEQYF. DNA of the CDR3: TGCAGTGCTAGTGACGGCTCCTACGAGCAGTACTTC.

To note about this clonotype: Compared with germline, one end of the junction differs, possibly owing to a read error. The CDR3 DNA sequence: TGTGCCAGCAGCCGGGGGGCCGTGTATGATCAGTTCTTC. Residues: CASSRGAVYDQFF. The chain couples TRBV12-3 or TRBV12-4 to TRBJ2-1, with a tentative D call TRBD2 (7 bases). The CDR3 extends over 13 amino acids.

The chain joins TRBV27 to TRBJ2-1; 13 bases match TRBD2. Germline values: CDR1 MNHEY, CDR2 SMNVEV (reference sequence). The CDR3 runs 15 residues. The V gene end was trimmed by 6 bases and the J gene end by 9 bases; junction bases not matched to a gene: 8. Here the CDR3 DNA reads TGTGCCAGCAGACCAGGGACTAGCGGGAACTCTGAGCAGTTCTTC. Protein sequence: CASRPGTSGNSEQFF.

The CDR3 is CAWNLPGTATYEQYF. The CDR3 bases are TGTGCCTGGAACTTACCCGGGACAGCTACCTACGAGCAGTACTTC. The V and J genes are TRBV30 and TRBJ2-7; TRBD1 aligns across 7 bases. The germline V gene has CDR1 GTSNPN and CDR2 SVGIG (reference sequence). With 4 bases clipped from V and 2 bases from J, the junction kept 11 bases outside the gene matches. The CDR3 length is 15 residues.

This clonotype has a handful of counts. V is TRBV10-3 and J is TRBJ2-7, with a possible D match to TRBD1 (6 bases). The CDR3 is 17 amino acids. Germline V gives CDR1 ENHRY, CDR2 SYGVKD. With 4 bases removed from V and 0 bases from J, the gap between germline ends came to 19 bases. For the CDR3, the DNA is TGTGCCATCAGTGGGGGATACAGGGTCCCGAGCTCCTACGAGCAGTACTTC. This translates into CAISGGYRVPSSYEQYF.

This clonotype was observed a few times. V gene TRBV7-6 combines with J gene TRBJ1-5; weak D call: TRBD1 (5 bases). CDR1 and CDR2 from the germline V gene are SGHVS and FNYEAQ. This CDR3 comprises 15 residues. The V gene lost 0 bases and the J gene lost 4 bases, with 10 bases spanning the gap. As DNA, the CDR3 is TGTGCCAGCAGCTTAGCTGTGGGGCAGAATCAGCCCCAGCATTTT. Translating it yields CASSLAVGQNQPQHF. The variable domain in full, with the rest retrieved from reference TRBV7-6 and TRBJ1-5, is GAGVSQSPRYKVTKRGQDVALRCDPISGHVSLYWYRQALGQGPEFLTYFNYEAQQDKSGLPNDRFSAERPEGSISTLTIQRTEQRDSAMYRCASSLAVGQNQPQHFGDGTRLSIL.

This clonotype was observed a few times. The rearrangement links TRBV9 to TRBJ2-1; 7 nucleotides match TRBD2. CDR1 and CDR2 from the germline V gene are SGDLS and YYNGEE. V dropped 0 bases and J dropped 6; count of bases not matched to a gene: 6. CDR3 size: 15 residues. The CDR3 here is CASSVASGGSNEQFF. The CDR3 bases are TGTGCCAGCAGCGTAGCTAGCGGAGGGAGCAATGAGCAGTTCTTC.

This rearrangement joins TRBV4-1 to TRBJ2-7; D gene ambiguous. The CDR3 runs 15 residues. Trimming shortened V by 0 bases and J by 5 bases, and 14 bases separated the two germline ends. Germline values: CDR1 MGHRA, CDR2 YSYEKL. CDR3 sequence: CASSQETLLTNEQYF. The DNA of the CDR3 is TGCGCCAGCAGCCAAGAAACTCTTTTAACGAACGAGCAGTACTTC.

This clonotype was counted a few times. The V and J genes are TRBV30 and TRBJ2-7, with TRBD1 as a possible D gene (6 bases). This CDR3 contains 14 residues. The germline gives CDR1 GTSNPN, CDR2 SVGIG (reference sequence). V shed 2 bases and J shed 6 bases, with 17 bases lying between them. The DNA of the CDR3 is TGTGCCTGGAGTTGGGACAACCTGGTAGGCGAGCAGTACTTC. Residues: CAWSWDNLVGEQYF.

V usage is TRBV12-3 or TRBV12-4 and J usage is TRBJ2-7; weak D call: TRBD1 (6 bases). V was shortened by 1 base and J by 4 bases, with 11 bases between the two germline ends. The CDR3 loop spans 14 amino acids. The CDR3 nucleotides read TGTGCCAGCAGTTTAGTAGGGGGTTTTTACGAGCAGTACTTC. Amino acids: CASSLVGGFYEQYF.

The chain joins TRBV15 to TRBJ2-7; 9 nucleotides align to TRBD2. The CDR3 consists of 16 residues. The V gene end was trimmed by 0 bases and the J gene end by 6 bases; junction bases not matched to a gene: 9. Looked up from germline, CDR1 is LNHNV and CDR2 is YYDKDF (reference sequence). CDR3 in amino acids: CATSRDRLAGPFEQYF. In DNA form, the CDR3 reads TGTGCCACCAGCAGAGATCGGCTAGCGGGACCCTTCGAGCAGTACTTC.

The chain carries TRBV7-9 and TRBJ1-4; 8 positions match TRBD1. CDR3 length: 15 amino acids. Unmatched junction bases numbered 4, after V lost 4 bases and J lost 3 bases. CDR1 and CDR2 (germline): SEHNR, FQNEAQ (reference sequence). The CDR3 DNA is TGTGCCAGCAGCTCTACAGGGGGGGCTAATGAAAAACTGTTTTTT. It codes for CASSSTGGANEKLFF.

The rearrangement joins TRBV19 to TRBJ1-2; D is unclear. The CDR3 length is 12 residues. Germline assignment: CDR1 LNHDA and CDR2 SQIVND (reference sequence). Trimming shortened V by 4 bases and J by 5 bases, and 8 bases separated the two germline ends. CDR3 sequence: CASSNQEYGYTF. The CDR3 DNA sequence: TGTGCCAGTAGTAACCAGGAATATGGCTACACCTTC.

This clonotype was observed a handful of times. The rearrangement uses TRBV7-9 and TRBJ2-7; 12 bases line up with TRBD1. The CDR3 has 16 residues. The ends lost 1 base at V and 7 bases at J; junction bases unmatched: 8. The germline V gene encodes CDR1 SEHNR and CDR2 FQNEAQ (reference sequence). The DNA for the CDR3 is TGTGCCAGCAGCTTAGTGCCGGGACAGGGGGCAGAGGAGCAGTACTTC. It yields the protein CASSLVPGQGAEEQYF.

CDR3 loop: CASSDGQGPEQYF. DNA for the CDR3: TGTGCCAGCAGCGATGGACAGGGGCCTGAGCAGTACTTC. The chain is built from TRBV7-9 and TRBJ2-7; 9 positions match TRBD1. The CDR3 consists of 13 residues. V lost 5 bases to trimming and J lost 7 bases; unmatched junction nucleotides: 6. Germline values: CDR1 SEHNR, CDR2 FQNEAQ (reference sequence).

The chain joins TRBV20-1 to TRBJ1-1; D uncertain. V dropped 1 base and J dropped 4 bases, with 10 bases sitting between them. Germline-derived CDR1 and CDR2 are DFQATT and SNEGSKA (reference sequence). The CDR3 loop spans 13 amino acids. The CDR3 loop reads CSARVRGPTEAFF. CDR3 DNA sequence: TGCAGTGCTAGAGTGCGAGGGCCCACTGAAGCTTTCTTT.

This clonotype was recorded a few times. The CDR3 nucleotides are TGTGCCAGCAGCGTAGATCCGGGGTACGAGCAGTACTTC. It encodes CASSVDPGYEQYF. The V and J genes are TRBV9 and TRBJ2-7, with D maybe TRBD2 (5 bases). The CDR3 is 13 residues long. From germline, CDR1 is SGDLS and CDR2 YYNGEE. Deletions cut 0 bases from V and 4 bases from J, with 8 bases between. Full variable domain (outside the CDR3, taken from reference TRBV9 and TRBJ2-7): DSGVTQTPKHLITATGQRVTLRCSPRSGDLSVYWYQQSLDQGLQFLIQYYNGEERAKGNILERFSAQQFPDLHSELNLSSLELGDSALYFCASSVDPGYEQYFGPGTRLTVT.

This clonotype has a handful of counts. The chain recombines TRBV15 with TRBJ2-3, with D possibly matching TRBD2 (5 bases). V was shortened by 4 bases and J by 4 bases, with 9 bases between the two germline ends. Germline V gene lookup returns CDR1 LNHNV and CDR2 YYDKDF (reference sequence). The CDR3 length is 13 residues. The chain's CDR3 is CATSMDFSDTQYF. In nucleotides, the CDR3 is TGTGCCACCAGCATGGACTTCTCAGATACGCAGTATTTT.

This chain uses TRBV20-1 with TRBJ1-5, with 8 bases aligning to TRBD1. Germline loops: CDR1 DFQATT, CDR2 SNEGSKA (reference sequence). Germline trimming cut 6 bases from V and 0 bases from J; bases unmatched to any gene: 7. The CDR3 extends over 15 amino acids. The CDR3 protein is CSANTGGNSNQPQHF. CDR3 nucleotides: TGCAGTGCGAACACAGGGGGTAATAGCAATCAGCCCCAGCATTTT.

The rearrangement uses TRBV30 and TRBJ2-2; no clear D. Germline-derived CDR1 and CDR2 are GTSNPN and SVGIG (reference sequence). The CDR3 spans 13 residues. V was clipped by 4 bases and J by 7 bases, with 13 bases between them. DNA of the CDR3: TGTGCCTGGAAGTTCACCGCTCGCGGGGAGCTGTTTTTT. This gives the protein CAWKFTARGELFF.

A single count supports this clonotype. The rearrangement uses TRBV3-1 and TRBJ1-4; possible D gene TRBD1, 5 bases. The CDR3 is 16 residues long. CDR1 and CDR2 (germline): LGHDT, YNNKEL (reference sequence). The ends were cut back, 0 bases at V and 5 bases at J, with 13 bases in the middle. This chain's CDR3 is CASSQEPGRRNEKLFF. The CDR3 DNA reads TGTGCCAGCAGCCAAGAGCCGGGACGGCGGAATGAAAAACTGTTTTTT.

The sample holds a few counts of this clonotype. The rearrangement joins TRBV7-3 to TRBJ2-5; TRBD2 might be the D (5 bases). The CDR3 is made up of 13 amino acids. Trimming removed 5 bases from V and 3 bases from J, with 10 bases in between. The germline CDR1 and CDR2 sequences are SGHTA and FQGTGA. Here the CDR3 reads CASSRGLEETQYF. For the CDR3, the DNA is TGTGCCAGCAGCCGAGGACTGGAAGAGACCCAGTACTTC. Supplemented by reference TRBV7-3 and TRBJ2-5, the full variable domain reads GAGVSQTPSNKVTEKGKYVELRCDPISGHTALYWYRQSLGQGPEFLIYFQGTGAADDSGLPNDRFFAVRPEGSVSTLKIQRTERGDSAVYLCASSRGLEETQYFGPGTRLLVL.